The next 28 T cell receptor beta chains were all read from a single sample in a study of blood T cell repertoires in COVID-19. Produced via immunoSEQ multiplex PCR; TCRdb's table is partial and in-frame only. The sample yields around 250,000 clones, roughly 89% seen once. What was sequenced was PBMCs or T cells enriched from blood (not recorded which). These receptors originate from a young woman who had recovered from COVID-19.

The chain recombines TRBV7-2 with TRBJ2-3; the match to TRBD1 covers 7 bases. Losses at the gene ends were 5 bases for V and 2 bases for J; bases not matched to a gene: 7. This CDR3 has 15 amino acids. From germline, CDR1 is SGHTA and CDR2 FQGNSA. CDR3 nucleotides: TGTGCCAGCAGCCCAATGACAGGGAACACAGATACGCAGTATTTT. Its protein product is CASSPMTGNTDTQYF.

The CDR3 is CASRETAQLSGNTIYF. The CDR3 DNA sequence: TGTGCCAGCAGGGAGACGGCGCAACTCTCTGGAAACACCATATATTTT. This chain links TRBV27 with TRBJ1-3; D call uncertain. The V end lost 6 bases, the J end lost 0 bases, and 15 bases lay between the germline ends. Looked up from germline, CDR1 is MNHEY and CDR2 is SMNVEV (reference sequence). This CDR3 contains 16 residues.

J is TRBJ2-7 and V is TRBV13, with D perhaps TRBD2 (6 bases). CDR1 is PRHDT and CDR2 is FYEKMQ in the germline V gene (reference sequence). There are 13 residues in the CDR3. The V end was cut by 5 bases, the J end by 3 bases, with 11 bases between. The CDR3 sequence is CASSGGTNYEQYF. The CDR3 bases are TGTGCCAGCAGCGGCGGGACCAACTACGAGCAGTACTTC.

The rearrangement joins TRBV4-2 to TRBJ2-1; D is ambiguous. The germline gives CDR1 LGHNA, CDR2 YNFKEQ. With 0 bases removed from V and 7 bases from J, the gap between germline ends came to 10 bases. The CDR3 length is 14 residues. The CDR3 here is CASSQDHPGNEQFF. CDR3 bases: TGTGCCAGCAGCCAAGATCATCCCGGGAATGAGCAGTTCTTC.

This sequence joins TRBV2 and TRBJ2-2; a possible D gene is TRBD1 (6 bases). Germline CDR1 and CDR2: SNHLY and FYNNEI. V was trimmed by 2 bases and J by 3 bases, leaving 10 bases between them. This CDR3 has 15 amino acids. CDR3 nucleotide sequence: TGTGCCAGCAGTGAAAACAGGGCCGACACCGGGGAGCTGTTTTTT. Its protein is CASSENRADTGELFF.

This rearrangement joins TRBV19 to TRBJ1-4, with TRBD1 as a possible D gene (5 bases). The CDR3 is 13 residues long. Between the trimmed V and J ends, which lost 3 bases and 5 bases, there was a span of 7 bases. Per the germline V gene, CDR1 is LNHDA and CDR2 is SQIVND (reference sequence). The CDR3 loop is CASSIQGNEKLFF. CDR3 sequence (DNA): TGTGCCAGTAGTATCCAGGGAAATGAAAAACTGTTTTTT.

The genes are TRBV19 and TRBJ2-2, with 7 nucleotides matching TRBD1. The CDR3 sequence is 14 residues long. Germline V gene sequence: CDR1 LNHDA, CDR2 SQIVND (reference sequence). Trimming took 10 bases from V and 7 from J; bases not matched to a gene: 12. The CDR3 protein is CATLDREWSGELFF. The CDR3 DNA is TGTGCCACCCTCGACAGGGAGTGGAGCGGGGAGCTGTTTTTT.

The gene calls are TRBV28 and TRBJ1-1; TRBD1 matches at 9 bases. Trimming at V came to 1 base and at J to 3 bases, leaving 6 bases not matched to a gene. Germline-derived CDR1 and CDR2 are MDHEN and SYDVKM. This CDR3 contains 16 residues. The CDR3: CASSLYGTGYDTEAFF. The CDR3 DNA is TGTGCCAGCAGTTTATACGGGACAGGGTATGACACTGAAGCTTTCTTT.

This clone appeared many times. V usage is TRBV2 and J usage is TRBJ1-4, with a tentative D call TRBD1 (5 bases). The CDR3 totals 20 residues. The germline V and J ends were trimmed by 7 bases and 1 base, with 28 bases remaining between them. Germline V lookup: CDR1 SNHLY, CDR2 FYNNEI. The chain's CDR3 is CASTSTSLRGVRRTNEKLFF. CDR3 sequence (DNA): TGTGCCAGCACCTCAACCTCCCTTCGGGGGGTTCGAAGAACTAATGAAAAACTGTTTTTT.

The V gene is TRBV9, the J gene TRBJ1-1; 9 nucleotides match TRBD1. Germline lookup yields CDR1 SGDLS and CDR2 YYNGEE. The CDR3 runs 15 residues. The V gene end was trimmed by 4 bases and the J gene end by 3 bases; junction bases not matched to a gene: 7. In DNA form, the CDR3 reads TGTGCCAGCAGCTCCCGGGACAGGGACGACACTGAAGCTTTCTTT. Translating it yields CASSSRDRDDTEAFF. The full variable domain, rest sourced from reference TRBV9 and TRBJ1-1, is DSGVTQTPKHLITATGQRVTLRCSPRSGDLSVYWYQQSLDQGLQFLIQYYNGEERAKGNILERFSAQQFPDLHSELNLSSLELGDSALYFCASSSRDRDDTEAFFGQGTRLTVV.

This chain joins TRBV27 and TRBJ1-4; 10 bases line up with TRBD1. The CDR3 totals 13 residues. The V gene's germline CDR1 is MNHEY and CDR2 SMNVEV (reference sequence). Losses at the gene ends were 10 bases for V and 8 bases for J; bases not matched to a gene: 7. CDR3 bases: TGTGCCACCAGGGACAGGGGACGGGAAAAACTGTTTTTT. This codes for CATRDRGREKLFF.

The chain employs TRBV2 and TRBJ2-2, with 9 bases that match TRBD2. The CDR3 spans 15 residues. CDR1 SNHLY and CDR2 FYNNEI come from the germline V gene. J lost 7 bases, V lost 4 bases, and 7 bases had no gene match. The CDR3 DNA reads TGTGCCAGCAGTGTAGGTGCTAGCGGGAACGGGGAGCTGTTTTTT. Amino acids: CASSVGASGNGELFF.

This clone appeared a few times. CDR3 nucleotides: TGTGCCAGCAGCCAAGGAGGTGGGGGGGCAGGAAACTATGGCTACACCTTC. It is translated as CASSQGGGGAGNYGYTF. The J gene is TRBJ1-2, the V gene TRBV4-2, with D perhaps TRBD1 (6 bases). The germline V gene has CDR1 LGHNA and CDR2 YNFKEQ. The CDR3 consists of 17 residues. V lost 1 base and J 2 bases, leaving 17 bases between the germline ends.

In this sample, this clone turned up a few times. The chain uses TRBV19 and TRBJ1-5; 7 bases are a match to TRBD1. This CDR3 is built from 19 residues. The V segment lost 0 bases and the J segment 1 base; nucleotides outside the gene matches: 12. Per germline, CDR1 LNHDA and CDR2 SQIVND (reference sequence). The CDR3 DNA reads TGTGCCAGTAGTATAGAACACCGCCGGGGACAGAGAAGCAATCAGCCCCAGCATTTT. It is translated as CASSIEHRRGQRSNQPQHF.

This sequence joins TRBV27 and TRBJ2-3; a possible D gene is TRBD2 (6 bases). The CDR3 runs to 18 residues. The V end was cut by 5 bases, the J end by 2 bases, with 23 bases between. Germline loops: CDR1 MNHEY, CDR2 SMNVEV (reference sequence). CDR3 DNA sequence: TGTGCCAGCAGTCCTTCTCCCCTTAGCGGTATTTTCACAGATACGCAGTATTTT. Residues: CASSPSPLSGIFTDTQYF.

The chain recombines TRBV7-9 with TRBJ1-1; D perhaps matches TRBD1 (5 bases). The V gene's germline CDR1 is SEHNR and CDR2 FQNEAQ (reference sequence). The CDR3 length is 14 residues. V was trimmed by 2 bases and J by 1 base, leaving 8 bases between them. CDR3 residues: CASSLQGANTEAFF. CDR3 DNA: TGTGCCAGCAGCTTACAAGGGGCGAACACTGAAGCTTTCTTT.

The chain uses TRBV9 and TRBJ1-1, with 8 bases fitting TRBD1. V was clipped by 3 bases and J by 4 bases; unmatched bases: 8. Germline V gene sequence: CDR1 SGDLS, CDR2 YYNGEE. CDR3 length: 15 residues. The CDR3 protein is CASSDRQGIGTEAFF. The CDR3 nucleotides are TGTGCCAGCAGCGACCGACAGGGGATAGGCACTGAAGCTTTCTTT.

The J gene is TRBJ2-1, the V gene TRBV9; D is undetermined. This CDR3 is built from 12 residues. Deletions cut 4 bases from V and 9 bases from J, with 11 bases between. Germline CDR1 reads SGDLS; CDR2 reads YYNGEE. CDR3 nucleotides: TGTGCCAGCAGCATAGGCAGGTCTGAGCAGTTCTTC. Residues: CASSIGRSEQFF.

This clone has only a few counts. Other DNA sequences within the sample encode an identical CDR3. The rearrangement joins TRBV29-1 to TRBJ2-3; 9 bases line up with TRBD1. This CDR3 spans 13 amino acids. After removal of 6 bases from V and 1 base from J, the junction contained 2 bases not matched to a gene. Germline CDR1 SQVTM, CDR2 ANQGSEA. The CDR3 spells CSVRQGGTDTQYF. In DNA, the CDR3 is TGCAGCGTACGACAGGGGGGCACAGATACGCAGTATTTT.

The V and J genes are TRBV23-1 and TRBJ1-2; D is possibly TRBD1 (5 bases). Being an ORF, TRBV23-1 has a function that is uncertain. V was pared by 2 bases and J by 8 bases, with 15 bases between. This CDR3 comprises 14 residues. The CDR3 nucleotides read TGCGCCAGCAGTCAAAGGGGCGCAGTTAGCGGCTACACCTTC. It specifies CASSQRGAVSGYTF.

The chain links TRBV27 to TRBJ1-5, with a weak D call TRBD1 (6 bases). The CDR3 sequence is 14 residues long. Germline V gene sequence: CDR1 MNHEY, CDR2 SMNVEV (reference sequence). V lost 6 bases and J lost 3, with 12 bases in between. CDR3 nucleotide sequence: TGTGCCAGCAGACGAGACAGGTCCAATCAGCCCCAGCATTTT. Translating it yields CASRRDRSNQPQHF.

The chain uses TRBV11-2 and TRBJ2-3; 12 bases map to TRBD2. V shed 5 bases, J shed 3 bases, and the junction held 9 bases outside the gene matches. The V gene's germline CDR1 is SGHAT and CDR2 FQNNGV. The CDR3 runs to 17 residues. CDR3 sequence: CASSPRLAGDSTDTQYF. As DNA, the CDR3 is TGTGCCAGCAGCCCTCGACTAGCGGGAGACAGTACAGATACGCAGTATTTT.

The chain uses TRBV11-2 and TRBJ1-4; TRBD1 is a possible D gene (5 bases). Between the trimmed V and J ends, which lost 0 bases and 0 bases, there was a span of 11 bases. The germline V gene encodes CDR1 SGHAT and CDR2 FQNNGV. The CDR3 runs 17 residues. In nucleotides, the CDR3 is TGTGCCAGCAGCTTAGACCCCGACAGAGCAACTAATGAAAAACTGTTTTTT. Protein product: CASSLDPDRATNEKLFF.

V usage is TRBV18 and J usage is TRBJ2-3; the match to TRBD1 covers 7 bases. CDR3 length: 15 amino acids. Trimming took 3 bases from V and 4 from J; bases not matched to a gene: 7. Germline values: CDR1 KGHSH, CDR2 LQKENI. The CDR3, as DNA: TGTGCCAGCTCACCGCGACAGGGAAGGGCAGATACGCAGTATTTT. Translation gives CASSPRQGRADTQYF. Full variable domain (remainder filled in from reference TRBV18 and TRBJ2-3): NAGVMQNPRHLVRRRGQEARLRCSPMKGHSHVYWYRQLPEEGLKFMVYLQKENIIDESGMPKERFSAEFPKEGPSILRIQQVVRGDSAAYFCASSPRQGRADTQYFGPGTRLTVL.

The chain has TRBV18 and TRBJ1-1; TRBD1 aligns across 7 bases. Germline values: CDR1 KGHSH, CDR2 LQKENI. Trimming at V came to 5 bases and at J to 1 base, leaving 10 bases not matched to a gene. CDR3 length: 16 residues. This CDR3 is CASSDQGGLGNTEAFF. The CDR3 DNA is TGTGCCAGCTCAGATCAGGGGGGCCTAGGGAACACTGAAGCTTTCTTT.

V and J are TRBV28 and TRBJ1-4; 8 nucleotides align to TRBD1. Germline assignment: CDR1 MDHEN and CDR2 SYDVKM. The CDR3 contains 14 residues. V dropped 8 bases and J dropped 4; count of bases not matched to a gene: 6. CDR3 amino acids: CASAWGQVNEKLFF. DNA for the CDR3: TGTGCCAGCGCTTGGGGACAGGTTAATGAAAAACTGTTTTTT.

This clone has a handful of counts. J is TRBJ2-7 and V is TRBV28, with a possible D match to TRBD1 (6 bases). Germline CDR1 is MDHEN and CDR2 is SYDVKM. Trimming took off 5 bases at V and 10 bases at J, with 15 bases between the two ends. The CDR3 is 12 amino acids. The CDR3 region is CASSLSGQIQYF. In nucleotides, the CDR3 is TGTGCCAGCAGTCTCTCCGGACAGATCCAGTACTTC.

This chain uses TRBV11-1 with TRBJ1-2; the match to TRBD1 covers 9 bases. The germline V gene encodes CDR1 SGHAT and CDR2 FQDESV (reference sequence). V gave up 4 bases and J gave up 6 bases; unmatched junction bases: 3. The CDR3 contains 13 residues. CDR3 sequence: CASSWTGANGYTF. CDR3 DNA: TGTGCCAGCAGCTGGACAGGGGCAAATGGCTACACCTTC. The full variable domain, its missing parts supplied by reference TRBV11-1 and TRBJ1-2, is EAEVAQSPRYKITEKSQAVAFWCDPISGHATLYWYRQILGQGPELLVQFQDESVVDDSQLPKDRFSAERLKGVDSTLKIQPAELGDSAMYLCASSWTGANGYTFGSGTRLTVV.